Below, one TCR beta chain is given with its context. In TCRdb, the RT-PCR reads were re-called with MiXCR into one record per CDR3 protein. The sample contains 550,000 to 750,000 distinct CDR3 sequences, 13% to 15% of which appear only once. Input material: memory CD4+ T cells from blood. This sequence originates from a female donor in good health, serving as a healthy control.

CDR3 amino acids: CASSPQGAQGYGYTF. Here the CDR3 DNA reads TGTGCCAGCAGTCCGCAGGGGGCGCAGGGCTATGGCTACACCTTC. The genes are TRBV28 and TRBJ1-2; 8 bases align to TRBD1. Germline lookup yields CDR1 MDHEN and CDR2 SYDVKM. The CDR3 totals 15 residues. Unmatched junction bases numbered 9, after V lost 5 bases and J lost 4 bases.